Given below is one T cell receptor (beta chain) in context. Its antigen specificity is not known. No base quality values were provided; no much bigger clone lies one nucleotide off. This sample is drawn from a study of blood T cell repertoires in COVID-19 (dated by TCRdb to about 2020). Describing the broader study: Collaborator samples came from the United States, Italy and Spain and covered acute and convalescent phases of COVID-19. The prospective study material was composed of cDNA or gDNA derived from T cells, B-cell-depleted T cells, or PBMCs. Deeply sampled blood TCRbeta repertoires from subjects exposed to, actively infected with, or recovered from COVID-19 were included in the dataset. The repertoires were released in a freely available public database intended as a resource for research on the immune response to SARS-CoV-2. Samples were obtained from the ongoing ImmuneRACE study (first 160 participants) and from some 1,300 subjects provided by 6 global collaborators. The sample metadata nearly always contained a de-identified subject ID, COVID-19 status, age in years and sex. HLA class I and class II types, where available, came from metadata supplied by the sample provider rather than from assay-based typing. The research as a whole found: The amount of clinical and demographic metadata varied by source and participant and was provided uncurated.

The CDR3 spans 15 residues, from the cysteine through the phenylalanine. The DNA shown is the 45-base CDR3, in frame from base 1. The junction shows trimming of 1 base on V and 4 bases on J, plus 11 bases between the germline ends. CDR1 and CDR2, per the germline V gene (reference sequence), are LGHDT and YNNKEL. TCRbeta CDR3 regions were amplified from genomic DNA using the immunoSEQ Assay, a bias-controlled multiplex PCR. As for the original processing: Within the assay, amplification of reference gene primers was used to estimate how many nucleated cells each sample contained. Sequence reads were collapsed and filtered to measure the absolute abundance of every unique TCRbeta CDR3 rearrangement. Productive Simpson clonality was computed per sample as the square root of Simpson's diversity index over productive rearrangements. TCRdb re-hosts the immuneACCESS table, in-frame sequences only. Its copies lack some clones; in the studies checked, an unresolved V gene accounts for under half of them, and the cause for the rest is not known. V, J and clone size were drawn from that table, and D and trimming were deduced from the DNA. The sample includes some 95,000 clones, with around nine tenths observed a single time. The top ten constitute approximately 1.2% of the sample.

Whole blood was collected in K2EDTA tubes by collaborating institutions according to the institutions' own protocols. For TCRbeta analysis, collaborators shipped samples as frozen whole blood, isolated PBMCs, or DNA extracted from either of those sample types. Material: peripheral blood. This sequence uses TRBV3-1 (or the pseudogene TRBV3-2) and TRBJ1-5, with the identity of the D gene unclear. The TCR originated in a man older than 75 with active or convalescent COVID-19. The CDR3 protein is CASSQGPRSNQPQHF. The DNA is TGTGCCAGCAGCCAAGGTCCGCGCTCAAATCAGCCCCAGCATTTT.